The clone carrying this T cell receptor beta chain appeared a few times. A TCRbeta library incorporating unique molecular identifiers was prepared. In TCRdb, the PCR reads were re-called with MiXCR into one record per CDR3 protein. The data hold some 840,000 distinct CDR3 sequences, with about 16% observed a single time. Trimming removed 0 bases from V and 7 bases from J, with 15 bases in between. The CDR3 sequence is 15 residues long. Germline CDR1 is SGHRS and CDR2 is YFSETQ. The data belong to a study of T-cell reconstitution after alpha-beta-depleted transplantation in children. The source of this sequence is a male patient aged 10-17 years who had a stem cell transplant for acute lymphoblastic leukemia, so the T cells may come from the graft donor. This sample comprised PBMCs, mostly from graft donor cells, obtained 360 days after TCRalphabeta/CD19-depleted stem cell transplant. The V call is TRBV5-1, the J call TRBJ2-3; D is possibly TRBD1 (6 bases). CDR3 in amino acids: CASSLATDRRNTQYF. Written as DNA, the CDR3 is TGCGCCAGCAGCTTGGCCACTGACAGGAGGAATACGCAGTATTTT.